This TCR beta chain is drawn from a study of human T cells and chemical hapten exposure. This clonotype was counted at least ten times. This CDR3 is built from 14 residues. Trimming shortened V by 7 bases and J by 5 bases, and 17 bases separated the two germline ends. CDR1 and CDR2 (germline): MDHEN, SYDVKM. The time point was: patch test 3, about 24 weeks after DPC sensitization. Noted treatment: therapeutic diphenylcyclopropenone sensitization with weekly scalp DPC. Total RNA extraction was carried out from unfractionated whole blood. How the authors handled the data: Individual samples carried between roughly 23,224 and 690,600 TCRs, with some 100,000 as the median. TCRdb reanalysed the RACE reads using MiXCR and keeps one entry per CDR3 protein. The V and J calls and clone size come from TCRdb's table, not from the authors' own analysis. Found here are 30,000 to 40,000 distinct CDR3 sequences, more than 9.5% of them singletons; the top ten hold 2.3%.

The source is a woman in her thirties or forties with alopecia areata. Some clones in this sample may be carry-over from other donors' samples. The starting material was whole blood, obtained in connection with sensitization to the hapten diphenylcyclopropenone (DPC). V and J are TRBV28 and TRBJ2-5; unclear D gene. The CDR3 region has the DNA TGTGCCAGCATACCCGGTTATTCTCGGGAGACCCAGTACTTC. This codes for CASIPGYSRETQYF.